The rows below give T cell receptor beta chains drawn from one sample of a study of blood T cells in healthy people across ages. TCRdb re-analysed the 5' RACE reads in MiXCR, keeping a single row per CDR3 protein. This table has over a million distinct CDR3 sequences, around two fifths appearing once. Sequencing used blood. The receptors were gathered from a woman in her late teens or twenties in good health. Each CDR3 is given with its conserved first and last residue. D genes are given only for firm matches. Some rows have no size entry. The others give once, few or many, or a class for an expanded clone.

j_call clone_size v_call d_call cdr3_nt cdr3_aa
TRBJ2-3 . TRBV18 TRBD2 TGTTCAACCCTTGGGACTAGAGGCGCAGATACGCAGTATTTT CSTLGTRGADTQYF
TRBJ2-1 . TRBV2 . TGTGCCAGCAGTCGGCAGGGTGATGAGCAGTTCTTC CASSRQGDEQFF
TRBJ2-5 . TRBV6-1 . TGTGCCAGCAGTCCTGACCTTTTTACTGAGCAGTACTTC CASSPDLFTEQYF
TRBJ1-5 . TRBV7-2 TRBD1 TGTGCCAGCAGCTTATCGGGACAGGGTTTCCAGCCCCAGCATTTT CASSLSGQGFQPQHF
TRBJ1-6 few TRBV15 . TGTGCCACCAGCAGGTTGACGGGGAAAGTGGGATCACCCCTCCACTTT CATSRLTGKVGSPLHF
TRBJ1-1 few TRBV10-3 TRBD1 TGTGCCATCAGTGGGACAGGGGACACTGAAGCTTTCTTT CAISGTGDTEAFF
TRBJ1-2 . TRBV4-1 TRBD1 TGCGCCAGCAGCCAAGGACAGGGGGCGGAGGGCTACACCTTC CASSQGQGAEGYTF
TRBJ2-7 . TRBV30 . TGTGCCTGGAGTGACCATCCGAACTACGAGCAGTACTTC CAWSDHPNYEQYF
TRBJ2-7 many TRBV10-3 . TGTGCCATCAGTGAGTCCGGGTACGAGCAGTACTTC CAISESGYEQYF
TRBJ1-2 few TRBV15 . TGTGCCACCAGCAGCACAGGGTTTTATGGCTACACCTTC CATSSTGFYGYTF
TRBJ1-5 . TRBV29-1 . TGCAGGAAGGACGGGGAGGTTGCCCAGCATTTT CRKDGEVAQHF
TRBJ1-3 . TRBV7-9 . TGTGCCAGCAGCTACGCGGGGTCTGGAAACACCATATATTTT CASSYAGSGNTIYF